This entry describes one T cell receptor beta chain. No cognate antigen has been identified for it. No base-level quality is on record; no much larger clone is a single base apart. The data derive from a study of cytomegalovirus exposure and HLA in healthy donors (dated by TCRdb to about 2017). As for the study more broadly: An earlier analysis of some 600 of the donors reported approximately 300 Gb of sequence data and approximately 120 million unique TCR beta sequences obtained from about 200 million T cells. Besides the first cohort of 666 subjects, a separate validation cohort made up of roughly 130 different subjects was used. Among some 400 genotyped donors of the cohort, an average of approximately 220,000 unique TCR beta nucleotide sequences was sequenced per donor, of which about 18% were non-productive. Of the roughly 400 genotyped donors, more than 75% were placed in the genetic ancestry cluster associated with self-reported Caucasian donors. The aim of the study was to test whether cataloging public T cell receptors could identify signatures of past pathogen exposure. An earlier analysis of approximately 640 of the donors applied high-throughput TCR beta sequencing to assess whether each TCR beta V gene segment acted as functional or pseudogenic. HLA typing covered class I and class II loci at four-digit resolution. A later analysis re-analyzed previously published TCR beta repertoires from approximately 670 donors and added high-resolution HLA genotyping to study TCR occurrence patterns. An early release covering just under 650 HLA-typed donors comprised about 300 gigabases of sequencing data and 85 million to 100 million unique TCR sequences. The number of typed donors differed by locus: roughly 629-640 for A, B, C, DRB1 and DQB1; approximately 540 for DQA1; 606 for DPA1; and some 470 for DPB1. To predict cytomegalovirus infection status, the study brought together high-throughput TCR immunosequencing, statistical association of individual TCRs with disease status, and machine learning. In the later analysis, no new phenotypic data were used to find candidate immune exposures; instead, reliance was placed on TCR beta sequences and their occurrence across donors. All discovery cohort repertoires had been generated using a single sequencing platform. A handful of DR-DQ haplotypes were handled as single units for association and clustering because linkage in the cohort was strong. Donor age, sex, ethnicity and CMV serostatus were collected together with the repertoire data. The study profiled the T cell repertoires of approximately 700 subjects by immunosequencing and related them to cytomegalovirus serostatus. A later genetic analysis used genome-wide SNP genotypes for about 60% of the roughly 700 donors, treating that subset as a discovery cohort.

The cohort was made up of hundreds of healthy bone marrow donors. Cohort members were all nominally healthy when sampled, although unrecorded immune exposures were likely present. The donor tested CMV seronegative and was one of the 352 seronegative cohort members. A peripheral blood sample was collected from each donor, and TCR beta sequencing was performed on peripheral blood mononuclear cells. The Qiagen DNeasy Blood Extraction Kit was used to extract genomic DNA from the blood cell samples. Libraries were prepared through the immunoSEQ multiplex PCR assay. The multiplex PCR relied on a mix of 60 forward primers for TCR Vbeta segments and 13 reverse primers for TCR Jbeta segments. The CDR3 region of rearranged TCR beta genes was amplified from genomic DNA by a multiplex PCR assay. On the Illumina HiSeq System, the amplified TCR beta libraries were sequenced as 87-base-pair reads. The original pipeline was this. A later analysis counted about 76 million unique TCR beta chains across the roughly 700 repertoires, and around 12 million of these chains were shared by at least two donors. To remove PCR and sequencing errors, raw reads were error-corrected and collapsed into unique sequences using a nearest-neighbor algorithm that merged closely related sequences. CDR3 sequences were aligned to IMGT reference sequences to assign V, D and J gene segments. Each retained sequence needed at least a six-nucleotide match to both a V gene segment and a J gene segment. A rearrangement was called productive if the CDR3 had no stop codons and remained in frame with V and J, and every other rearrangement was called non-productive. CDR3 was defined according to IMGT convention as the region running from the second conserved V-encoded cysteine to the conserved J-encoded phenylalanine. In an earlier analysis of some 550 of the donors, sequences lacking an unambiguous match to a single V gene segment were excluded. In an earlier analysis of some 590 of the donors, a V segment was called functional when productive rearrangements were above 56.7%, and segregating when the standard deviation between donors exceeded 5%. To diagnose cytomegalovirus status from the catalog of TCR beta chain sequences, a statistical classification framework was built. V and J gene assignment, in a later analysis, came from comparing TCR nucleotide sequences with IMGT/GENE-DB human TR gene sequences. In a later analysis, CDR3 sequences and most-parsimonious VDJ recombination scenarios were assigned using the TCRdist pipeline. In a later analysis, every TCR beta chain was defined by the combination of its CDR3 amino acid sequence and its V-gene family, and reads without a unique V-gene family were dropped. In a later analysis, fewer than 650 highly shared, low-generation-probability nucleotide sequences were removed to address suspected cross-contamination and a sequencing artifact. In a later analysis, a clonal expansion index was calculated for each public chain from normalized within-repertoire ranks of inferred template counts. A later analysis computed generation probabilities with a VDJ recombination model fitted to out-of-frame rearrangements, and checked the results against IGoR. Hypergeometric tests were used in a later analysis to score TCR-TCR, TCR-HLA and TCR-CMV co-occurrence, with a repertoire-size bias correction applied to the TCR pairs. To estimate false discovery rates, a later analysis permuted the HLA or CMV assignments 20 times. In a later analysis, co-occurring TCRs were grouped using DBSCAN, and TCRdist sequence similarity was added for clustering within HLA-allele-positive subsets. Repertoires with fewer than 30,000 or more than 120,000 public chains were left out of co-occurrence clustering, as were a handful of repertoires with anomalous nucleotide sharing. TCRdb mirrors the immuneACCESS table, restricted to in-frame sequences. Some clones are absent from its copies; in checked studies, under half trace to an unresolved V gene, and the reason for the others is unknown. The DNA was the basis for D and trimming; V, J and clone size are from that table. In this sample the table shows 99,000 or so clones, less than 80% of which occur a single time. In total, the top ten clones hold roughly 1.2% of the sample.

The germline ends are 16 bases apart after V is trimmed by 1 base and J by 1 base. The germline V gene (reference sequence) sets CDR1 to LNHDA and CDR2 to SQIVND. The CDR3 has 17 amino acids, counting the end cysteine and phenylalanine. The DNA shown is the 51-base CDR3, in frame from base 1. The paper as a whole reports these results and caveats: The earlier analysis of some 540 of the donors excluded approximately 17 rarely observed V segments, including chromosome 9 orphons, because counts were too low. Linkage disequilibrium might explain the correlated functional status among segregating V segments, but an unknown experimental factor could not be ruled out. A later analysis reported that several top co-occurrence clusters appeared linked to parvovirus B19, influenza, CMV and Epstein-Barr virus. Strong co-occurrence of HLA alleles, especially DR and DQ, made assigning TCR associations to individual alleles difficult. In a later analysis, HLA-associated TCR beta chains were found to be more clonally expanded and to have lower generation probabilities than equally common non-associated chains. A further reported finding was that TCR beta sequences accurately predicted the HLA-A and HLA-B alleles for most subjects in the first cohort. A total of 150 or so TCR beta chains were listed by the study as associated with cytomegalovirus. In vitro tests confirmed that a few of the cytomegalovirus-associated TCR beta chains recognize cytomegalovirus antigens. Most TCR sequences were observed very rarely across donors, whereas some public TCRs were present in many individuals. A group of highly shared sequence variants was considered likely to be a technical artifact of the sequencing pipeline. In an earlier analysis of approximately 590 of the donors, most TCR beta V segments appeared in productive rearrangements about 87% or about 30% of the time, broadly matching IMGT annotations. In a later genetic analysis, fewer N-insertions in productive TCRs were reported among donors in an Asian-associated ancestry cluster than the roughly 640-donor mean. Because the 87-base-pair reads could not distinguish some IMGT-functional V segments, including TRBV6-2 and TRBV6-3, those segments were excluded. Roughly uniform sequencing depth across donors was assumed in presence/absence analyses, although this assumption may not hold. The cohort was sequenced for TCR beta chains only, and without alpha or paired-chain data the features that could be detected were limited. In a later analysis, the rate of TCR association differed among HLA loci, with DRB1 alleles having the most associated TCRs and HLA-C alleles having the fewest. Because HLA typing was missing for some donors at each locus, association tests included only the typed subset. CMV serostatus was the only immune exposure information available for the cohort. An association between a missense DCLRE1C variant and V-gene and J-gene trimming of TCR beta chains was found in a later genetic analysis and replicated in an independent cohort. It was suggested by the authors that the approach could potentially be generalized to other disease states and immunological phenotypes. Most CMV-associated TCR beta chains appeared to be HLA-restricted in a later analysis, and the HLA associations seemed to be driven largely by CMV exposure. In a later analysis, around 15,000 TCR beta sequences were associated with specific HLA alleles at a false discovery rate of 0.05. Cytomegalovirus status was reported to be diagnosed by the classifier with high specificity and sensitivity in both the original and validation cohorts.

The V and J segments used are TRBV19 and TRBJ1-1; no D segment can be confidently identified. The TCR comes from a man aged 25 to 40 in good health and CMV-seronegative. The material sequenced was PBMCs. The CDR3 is CASSIGEGRHQNTEAFF. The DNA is TGTGCCAGTAGTATAGGGGAGGGAAGGCACCAGAACACTGAAGCTTTCTTT.